A selection of T cell receptor beta chains follows, all from one sample in a study of monozygotic twins with inflammatory bowel disease. TCRdb reanalyzed the 5' RACE reads and collapses them to one entry per CDR3 protein, without DNA. The sample includes some 170,000 distinct CDR3 sequences. The sample taken for sequencing was blood. The receptors were gathered from a human donor with ulcerative colitis or Crohn's disease, or a healthy co-twin of an affected twin (not recorded which). Both conserved end residues are part of each CDR3.

TRBJ2-7 TRBV5-1 18 CASSLGLAGGLQTYEQYF
TRBJ2-7 TRBV20-1 14 CSAPGLAGEGRQYF
TRBJ2-1 TRBV6-5 18 CASSGTWRLADSYNEQFF
TRBJ2-2 TRBV18 17 CASSRYTGTSDTGELFF
TRBJ1-4 TRBV5-1 17 CASSPTQDMGGNEKLFF
TRBJ2-6 TRBV27 15 CASSFIGAGANVLTF
TRBJ2-5 TRBV3-1 14 CASSQGHEQETQYF
TRBJ2-1 TRBV28 17 CASRSGWGGQRYNEQFF
TRBJ2-1 TRBV28 16 CASSTSASGMVNEQFF
TRBJ2-6 TRBV20-1 14 CSARPFSGANVLTF
TRBJ2-1 TRBV6-5 14 CASRSSGAHNEQFF
TRBJ2-7 TRBV28 11 CASSVPGQISF
TRBJ2-7 TRBV9 14 CASSVASGRNEQYF
TRBJ1-2 TRBV12-3/TRBV12-4 17 CASSPSLGQGAEYGYTF
TRBJ2-2 TRBV9 16 CASSPRVLADAGELFF
TRBJ1-5 TRBV4-2 15 CASSQVGGGDQPQHF
TRBJ1-1 TRBV6-2/TRBV6-3 14 CASSYRRMNTEAFF
TRBJ2-5 TRBV3-1 16 CASSQAQTGGGETQYF
TRBJ1-6 TRBV7-9 13 CASSLEGDSPLHF
TRBJ2-1 TRBV5-1 14 CASSLSLAVNEQFF
TRBJ1-1 TRBV6-5 15 CASSDSTAMNTEAFF
TRBJ2-3 TRBV5-1 14 CASTPGTYTDTQYF
TRBJ2-3 TRBV10-3 13 CDIRRGVGDTQYF
TRBJ2-7 TRBV7-2 15 CASSLGGGLSGEQYF
TRBJ2-1 TRBV7-6 17 CASSLAVPGYFYNEQFF
TRBJ2-5 TRBV5-4 16 CASSPGLAGNQETQYF
TRBJ1-6 TRBV3-1 14 CASSLRTGDSPLHF
TRBJ2-5 TRBV5-5 14 CASSFGGNQETQYF
TRBJ2-5 TRBV20-1 12 CSGRQGLKTQYF
TRBJ1-1 TRBV28 16 CASTDRERIMNTEAFF
TRBJ2-1 TRBV13 14 CASSSGPRYNEQFF
TRBJ2-7 TRBV10-3 12 CAISADRSEQYF
TRBJ1-4 TRBV5-1 14 CASANGQGGEKLFF